Presented here are 26 T cell receptor beta chains from one specimen sequenced in a study of shared clonotypes between healthy human individuals. Sequenced by immunoSEQ multiplex PCR; TCRdb stores in-frame clones only, minus some. The sample shows 850,000 to 1,100,000 clones, 70% to 80% of them seen only once. The source material was memory CD4+ T cells from PBMCs. Subset indicated: CD45RA-negative fraction. The receptors derive from a man aged 18 to 35 in good health. Some clones in this sample may be carry-over from other donors' samples.

This chain links TRBV28 with TRBJ2-7, with 8 bases fitting TRBD2. The V segment lost 2 bases and the J segment 5 bases; nucleotides outside the gene matches: 17. Germline lookup yields CDR1 MDHEN and CDR2 SYDVKM. This CDR3 spans 18 amino acids. The CDR3 loop is CASSLPRGGRGQKDEQYF. CDR3 nucleotides: TGTGCCAGCAGTTTACCCCGGGGGGGCAGGGGCCAAAAGGACGAGCAGTACTTC.

V is TRBV5-5 and J is TRBJ2-2; 7 positions match TRBD1. CDR1 SGHKS and CDR2 YYEKEE come from the germline V gene (reference sequence). Trimming removed 3 bases from V and 3 bases from J; junction bases left unmatched: 5. The CDR3 covers 15 residues. The CDR3 nucleotides are TGTGCCAGCAGCTCGACTACAGGGGACACCGGGGAGCTGTTTTTT. Encoded protein: CASSSTTGDTGELFF.

This clone was seen a single time. The chain carries TRBV30 and TRBJ2-5, with a possible D match to TRBD2 (5 bases). In germline, CDR1 is GTSNPN, CDR2 SVGIG (reference sequence). This CDR3 region has 12 residues. V shed 3 bases and J shed 2 bases, with 7 bases lying between them. The CDR3 loop is CAWRRLQETQYF. CDR3 sequence (DNA): TGTGCCTGGAGGAGACTACAAGAGACCCAGTACTTC.

The genes are TRBV18 and TRBJ2-5, with a tentative D call TRBD2 (6 bases). CDR1 and CDR2 (germline): KGHSH, LQKENI. The CDR3 has 14 amino acids. Trimming shortened V by 6 bases and J by 7 bases, and 18 bases separated the two germline ends. The DNA of the CDR3 is TGTGCCAGCTCGCCTGGGACTTCCCTTGGGACCCAGTACTTC. As protein: CASSPGTSLGTQYF.

The chain employs TRBV7-2 and TRBJ1-1, with TRBD1 as a possible D gene (5 bases). This CDR3 spans 14 amino acids. V gave up 0 bases and J gave up 1 base, with 6 bases separating them. Per germline, CDR1 SGHTA and CDR2 FQGNSA. The DNA of the CDR3 is TGTGCCAGCAGCTTAGCTAGGGGGAACACTGAAGCTTTCTTT. It is translated as CASSLARGNTEAFF.

A few counts support this clone. This chain joins TRBV4-1 and TRBJ2-7; D might be TRBD1 (6 bases). CDR3 length: 18 residues. V lost 0 bases and J lost 2, with 20 bases in between. From germline, CDR1 is MGHRA and CDR2 YSYEKL. CDR3 nucleotide sequence: TGCGCCAGCAGCCAAGACGGGTATGGCGAGGGGGAAACCTACGAGCAGTACTTC. It encodes CASSQDGYGEGETYEQYF.

This clone appeared a single time. This rearrangement joins TRBV2 to TRBJ1-4; possible D gene TRBD1, 6 bases. CDR1 SNHLY and CDR2 FYNNEI come from the germline V gene. CDR3 length: 15 amino acids. V lost 0 bases to trimming and J lost 8 bases, with 13 bases between them. The CDR3 DNA is TGTGCCAGCAGTGAAGCCGGGAGGGGGAGCGAAAAACTGTTTTTT. Translated, it gives CASSEAGRGSEKLFF.

The CDR3 loop is CASSDLPASDINEQFF. The CDR3 DNA follows: TGTGCCAGCAGTGATCTCCCCGCTAGCGATATCAATGAGCAGTTCTTC. The chain uses TRBV6-1 and TRBJ2-1; D possibly corresponds to TRBD2 (6 bases). Germline values: CDR1 MNHNS, CDR2 SASEGT. Trimming removed 3 bases from V and 6 bases from J, with 18 bases in between. The CDR3 totals 16 residues.

Written as DNA, the CDR3 is TGTGCCAGCAGCATACTCGGGACAGGGCTCGGCCGGGAGCTGTTTTTT. It is translated as CASSILGTGLGRELFF. The chain carries TRBV21-1 and TRBJ2-2; whether TRBD1, the table's D call, matches the DNA was not checked. TRBV21-1 is listed as a pseudogene. The CDR3 consists of 16 residues.

The rearrangement joins TRBV20-1 to TRBJ2-7; D remains unclear. The CDR3 is made up of 11 amino acids. Germline assignment: CDR1 DFQATT and CDR2 SNEGSKA (reference sequence). Between the trimmed V and J ends, which lost 5 bases and 7 bases, there was a span of 12 bases. CDR3 sequence (DNA): TGCAGTGCTCAGCATCTGAGGGAGCAGTACTTC. This encodes CSAQHLREQYF.

This chain joins TRBV28 and TRBJ2-2; TRBD1 agrees at 11 bases. This CDR3 has 13 amino acids. Germline loops: CDR1 MDHEN, CDR2 SYDVKM. V was pared by 10 bases and J by 6 bases, with 4 bases of the junction left unmatched. CDR3 residues: CATPGQGAGELFF. The DNA for the CDR3 is TGTGCCACTCCGGGACAGGGGGCCGGGGAGCTGTTTTTT.

The chain joins TRBV6-5 to TRBJ2-5, with 7 bases aligning to TRBD2. Germline CDR1 and CDR2: MNHEY and SVGAGI. Germline trimming cut 5 bases from V and 5 bases from J; bases unmatched to any gene: 5. CDR3 length: 13 residues. CDR3: CASSRGLKETQYF. In DNA, the CDR3 is TGTGCCAGCAGTAGGGGACTAAAGGAGACCCAGTACTTC.

This clone showed up just a few times. This chain connects TRBV11-1 to TRBJ1-5; D call uncertain. Trimming removed 5 bases at V and 6 bases at J, with 11 bases between. The CDR3 consists of 13 residues. Germline V gene data show CDR1 as SGHAT and CDR2 as FQDESV (reference sequence). In DNA form, the CDR3 reads TGTGCCAGCAGCCAGGCTCAAGGTCAGCCCCAGCATTTT. This sequence encodes CASSQAQGQPQHF.

This clone occurred once. The sample holds other DNA sequences that translate to the same CDR3. The CDR3 DNA reads as TGTGCCAGCAGCCAAGGATTGCAAGAGACCCAGTACTTC. It is translated as CASSQGLQETQYF. V and J are TRBV14 and TRBJ2-5; unclear D gene. This CDR3 contains 13 residues. V lost 1 base, J lost 2 bases, and 5 bases lay in between. Germline assignment: CDR1 SGHDN and CDR2 FVKESK.

In regard to this clone: The junction does not match germline at one end; this may be a read error. The sample contains more than one DNA sequence encoding this CDR3. The chain carries TRBV20-1 and TRBJ2-5; D uncertain. The CDR3 extends over 11 amino acids. In germline, CDR1 is DFQATT, CDR2 SNEGSKA (reference sequence). CDR3 sequence (DNA): TGCAGTGCAAGCCCCCAAGAGACTCAGTACTTC. This sequence encodes CSASPQETQYF.

This chain links TRBV27 with TRBJ2-5, with D possibly being TRBD1 (5 bases). Germline V gene sequence: CDR1 MNHEY, CDR2 SMNVEV (reference sequence). The CDR3 spans 14 residues. Trimming removed 6 bases at V and 5 bases at J, with 16 bases between. CDR3 nucleotides: TGTGCCAGCAGCCAATACCGTGCAGGGGAGACCCAGTACTTC. Translating gives CASSQYRAGETQYF.

The chain employs TRBV6-5 and TRBJ1-2; weak D call: TRBD1 (6 bases). Germline V CDR1 and CDR2: MNHEY, SVGAGI. This CDR3 spans 13 amino acids. The V and J ends lost 6 bases and 8 bases respectively, with 16 bases between them. The DNA of the CDR3 is TGTGCCAGCAGATCAGGGGAGCCGCGAGGCTACACCTTC. Its protein is CASRSGEPRGYTF.

This clone appeared a few times. Other nucleotide sequences from this sample produce the same CDR3. The chain uses TRBV6-5 and TRBJ1-2, with 7 positions matching TRBD1. Germline V gene data show CDR1 as MNHEY and CDR2 as SVGAGI. V was clipped by 8 bases and J by 1 base; unmatched bases: 4. This CDR3 is built from 13 residues. This chain's CDR3 is CASRRQGNYGYTF. CDR3 in DNA: TGTGCCAGCCGAAGACAGGGTAACTATGGCTACACCTTC.

V is TRBV5-1 and J is TRBJ2-5, with 12 nucleotides matching TRBD2. This CDR3 is built from 16 residues. Germline values: CDR1 SGHRS, CDR2 YFSETQ. The trim removed 5 bases at V and 1 base at J, leaving 6 bases unmatched. The CDR3 DNA reads as TGCGCCAGCAGGAGGAGGACTAGCGGGGTCCAAGAGACCCAGTACTTC. This sequence encodes CASRRRTSGVQETQYF.

The J gene is TRBJ2-7, the V gene TRBV6-1, with D hard to call. Per the germline V gene, CDR1 is MNHNS and CDR2 is SASEGT. V was shortened by 2 bases and J by 2 bases, with 7 bases between the two germline ends. The CDR3 is 13 residues long. This CDR3 is CASSEHRTYEQYF. CDR3 nucleotide sequence: TGTGCCAGCAGTGAACACAGAACCTACGAGCAGTACTTC.

CDR3 sequence: CASSPGEGEQYF. CDR3 coding DNA: TGTGCCAGCTCACCCGGAGAGGGCGAGCAGTACTTC. The rearrangement links TRBV18 to TRBJ2-7, with D tentatively TRBD2 (5 bases). Trimming removed 3 bases at V and 6 bases at J, with 9 bases between. CDR1 is KGHSH and CDR2 is LQKENI in the germline V gene. This CDR3 has 12 amino acids.

The chain has TRBV4-3 and TRBJ2-5; 11 positions match TRBD2. In germline, CDR1 is LGHNA, CDR2 YSLEER. The V and J ends lost 1 base and 3 bases, in that order; junction bases with no gene match: 7. The CDR3 covers 17 residues. CDR3: CASSQGDSSGRKETQYF. CDR3 sequence (DNA): TGCGCCAGCAGCCAAGGAGACTCTAGCGGGAGGAAAGAGACCCAGTACTTC.

The chain couples TRBV2 to TRBJ1-1, with D possibly being TRBD1 (5 bases). The CDR3 totals 16 residues. Germline V gene sequence: CDR1 SNHLY, CDR2 FYNNEI. V lost 7 bases, J lost 0 bases, and 18 bases lay in between. This CDR3 is CASTRRDRILNTEAFF. CDR3 in DNA: TGTGCCAGCACTAGGAGGGACCGCATTTTGAACACTGAAGCTTTCTTT.

This clone was recorded a few times. The J gene is TRBJ2-3, the V gene TRBV5-1; 7 bases are a match to TRBD1. CDR3 length: 14 residues. The V gene's germline CDR1 is SGHRS and CDR2 YFSETQ. Trimming cost V 0 bases and J 4 bases; bases outside gene matches: 2. In DNA form, the CDR3 reads TGCGCCAGCAGCTTGGCACAGGGGCCAGATACGCAGTATTTT. Encoded protein: CASSLAQGPDTQYF.

This clone was picked up many times. V is TRBV28 and J is TRBJ1-4; D unclear. Looked up from germline, CDR1 is MDHEN and CDR2 is SYDVKM. CDR3 length: 16 amino acids. V was shortened by 2 bases and J by 0 bases, with 10 bases between the two germline ends. The CDR3 nucleotides read TGTGCCAGCAGTTTAGTAGGAAGTGCAACTAATGAAAAACTGTTTTTT. It is translated as CASSLVGSATNEKLFF.

A note on this clone: Being one base from a much bigger clone, this may be a read error. J is TRBJ2-3 and V is TRBV7-8, with 8 bases lining up with TRBD1. Per germline, CDR1 SGHVS and CDR2 FQNEAQ. CDR3 size: 15 residues. Trimming took 3 bases from V and 0 from J; bases not matched to a gene: 2. CDR3 protein: CASSFRQGSTDTQYF. The CDR3, as DNA: TGTGCCAGCAGCTTCAGACAGGGGAGCACAGATACGCAGTATTTT.